This T cell receptor (beta chain) emerged from a study of cytomegalovirus exposure and HLA in healthy donors. For the study at large: As released early, the data held 70 million to 100 million unique TCRs from HLA-typed donors.

J lost 2 bases, V lost 1 base, and 4 bases had no gene match. Germline CDR1 ENHRY, CDR2 SYGVKD. This CDR3 comprises 16 residues. This clone occurred a few times. Primers for the PCR totalled 60 Vbeta and 13 Jbeta. Generated by immunoSEQ multiplex PCR, the TCRdb table keeps only in-frame clones and is missing some. The sample contains under 85,000 clones, 80% of which appear only once. The source is a woman younger than 45 in good health and CMV-seronegative. The source material was PBMCs. V is TRBV10-3 and J is TRBJ2-7; TRBD2 aligns across 11 bases. CDR3 protein: CAISEYGTSGTYEQYF. CDR3 bases: TGTGCCATCAGTGAGTACGGGACTAGCGGTACCTACGAGCAGTACTTC.